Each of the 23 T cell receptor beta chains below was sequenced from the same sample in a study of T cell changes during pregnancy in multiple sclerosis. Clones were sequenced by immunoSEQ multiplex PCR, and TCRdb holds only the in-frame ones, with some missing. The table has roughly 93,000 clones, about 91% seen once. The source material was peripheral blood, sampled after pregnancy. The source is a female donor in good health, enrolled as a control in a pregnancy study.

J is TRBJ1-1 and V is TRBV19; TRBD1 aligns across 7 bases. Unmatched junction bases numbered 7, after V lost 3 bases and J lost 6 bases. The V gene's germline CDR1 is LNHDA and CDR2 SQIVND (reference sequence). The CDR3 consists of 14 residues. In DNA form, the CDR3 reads TGTGCCAGTAGTATCTGGGCCAGGGGGTCTGAAGCTTTCTTT. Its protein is CASSIWARGSEAFF.

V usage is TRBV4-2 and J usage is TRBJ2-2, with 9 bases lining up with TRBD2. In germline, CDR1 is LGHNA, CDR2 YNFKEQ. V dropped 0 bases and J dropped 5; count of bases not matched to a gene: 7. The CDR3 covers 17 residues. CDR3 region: CASSQEISGSGTGELFF. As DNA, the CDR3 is TGTGCCAGCAGCCAAGAGATTAGCGGGAGTGGGACCGGGGAGCTGTTTTTT.

CDR3 amino acids: CASSSRTSGATDTQYF. CDR3 nucleotide sequence: TGTGCCAGCAGCTCGCGGACTAGCGGGGCCACAGATACGCAGTATTTT. The chain employs TRBV7-2 and TRBJ2-3; 12 bases match TRBD2. Losses at the gene ends were 4 bases for V and 2 bases for J; bases not matched to a gene: 4. The CDR3 length is 16 residues. Germline V gene sequence: CDR1 SGHTA, CDR2 FQGNSA.

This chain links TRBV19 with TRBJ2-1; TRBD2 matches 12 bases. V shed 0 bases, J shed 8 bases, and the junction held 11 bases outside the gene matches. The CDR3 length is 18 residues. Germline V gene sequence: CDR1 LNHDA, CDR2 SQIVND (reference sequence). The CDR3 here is CASSIDPPTLAGGHEQFF. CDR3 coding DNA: TGTGCCAGTAGTATAGATCCGCCCACACTAGCGGGAGGCCATGAGCAGTTCTTC. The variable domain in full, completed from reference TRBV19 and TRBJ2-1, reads DGGITQSPKYLFRKEGQNVTLSCEQNLNHDAMYWYRQDPGQGLRLIYYSQIVNDFQKGDIAEGYSVSREKKESFPLTVTSAQKNPTAFYLCASSIDPPTLAGGHEQFFGPGTRLTVL.

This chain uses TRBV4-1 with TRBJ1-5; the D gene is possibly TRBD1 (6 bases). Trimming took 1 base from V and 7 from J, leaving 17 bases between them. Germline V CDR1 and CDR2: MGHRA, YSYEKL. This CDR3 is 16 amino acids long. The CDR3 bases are TGCGCCAGCAGCCAAGTACCGGGGCAGGGGCAACAGCCCCAGCATTTT. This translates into CASSQVPGQGQQPQHF.

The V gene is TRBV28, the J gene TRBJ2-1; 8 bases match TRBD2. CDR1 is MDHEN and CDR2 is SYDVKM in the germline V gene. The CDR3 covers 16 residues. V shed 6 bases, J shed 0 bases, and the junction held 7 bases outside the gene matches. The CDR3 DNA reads TGTGCCAGCAGCCCTACTAGCGGAGGCTCCTACAATGAGCAGTTCTTC. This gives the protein CASSPTSGGSYNEQFF.

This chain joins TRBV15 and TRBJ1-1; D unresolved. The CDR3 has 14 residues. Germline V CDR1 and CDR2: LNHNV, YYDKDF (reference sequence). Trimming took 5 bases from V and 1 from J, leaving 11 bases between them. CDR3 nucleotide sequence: TGTGCCACCAGCTCGGTCCCGGGGAACACTGAAGCTTTCTTT. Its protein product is CATSSVPGNTEAFF.

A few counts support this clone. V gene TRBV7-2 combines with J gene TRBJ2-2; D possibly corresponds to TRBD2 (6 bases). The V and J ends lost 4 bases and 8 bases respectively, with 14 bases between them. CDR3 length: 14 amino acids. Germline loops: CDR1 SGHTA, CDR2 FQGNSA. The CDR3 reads CASSSAGPPGELFF. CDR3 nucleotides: TGTGCCAGCAGCTCGGCGGGGCCTCCGGGGGAGCTGTTTTTT. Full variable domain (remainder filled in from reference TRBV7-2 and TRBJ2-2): GAGVSQSPSNKVTEKGKDVELRCDPISGHTALYWYRQSLGQGLEFLIYFQGNSAPDKSGLPSDRFSAERTGGSVSTLTIQRTQQEDSAVYLCASSSAGPPGELFFGEGSRLTVL.

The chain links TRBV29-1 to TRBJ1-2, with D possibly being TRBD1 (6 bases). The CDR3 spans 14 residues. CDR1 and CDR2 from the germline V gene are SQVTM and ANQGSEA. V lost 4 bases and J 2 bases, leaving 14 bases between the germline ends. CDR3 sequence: CSVAVGQLNYGYTF. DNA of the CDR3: TGCAGCGTTGCCGTAGGACAGCTCAACTATGGCTACACCTTC.

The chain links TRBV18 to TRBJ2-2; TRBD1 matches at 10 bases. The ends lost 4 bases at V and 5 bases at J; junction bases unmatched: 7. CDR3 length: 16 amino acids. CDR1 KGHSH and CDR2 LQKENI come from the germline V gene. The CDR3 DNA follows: TGTGCCAGCTCACTCCTCGGGACAGGGGAAACCGGGGAGCTGTTTTTT. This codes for CASSLLGTGETGELFF.

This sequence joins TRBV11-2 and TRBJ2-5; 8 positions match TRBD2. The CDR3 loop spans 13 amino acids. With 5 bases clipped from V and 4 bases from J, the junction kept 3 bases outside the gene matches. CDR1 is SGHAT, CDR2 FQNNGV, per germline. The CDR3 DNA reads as TGTGCCAGCAGCCGTGGACTAGCAGAGACCCAGTACTTC. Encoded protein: CASSRGLAETQYF.

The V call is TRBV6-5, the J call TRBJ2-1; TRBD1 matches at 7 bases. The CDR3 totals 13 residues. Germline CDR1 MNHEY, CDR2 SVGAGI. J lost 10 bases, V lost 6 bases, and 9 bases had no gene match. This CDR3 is CASSPGQTQEQFF. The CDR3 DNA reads TGTGCCAGCAGCCCGGGACAGACTCAGGAGCAGTTCTTC.

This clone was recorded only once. The CDR3 protein is CASSPGAPKSSYEQYF. The CDR3, as DNA: TGTGCCAGCAGCCCAGGCGCTCCAAAAAGCTCCTACGAGCAGTACTTC. The V gene is TRBV7-3, the J gene TRBJ2-7; D gene uncertain. Between the trimmed V and J ends, which lost 5 bases and 0 bases, there was a span of 17 bases. CDR1 is SGHTA, CDR2 FQGTGA, per germline. The CDR3 is 16 amino acids.

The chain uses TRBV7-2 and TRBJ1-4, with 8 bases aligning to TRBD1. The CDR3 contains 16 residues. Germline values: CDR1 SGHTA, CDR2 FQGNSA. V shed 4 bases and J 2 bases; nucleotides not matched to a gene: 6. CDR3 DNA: TGTGCCAGCAGCTCGGTGGACAGGGTGACTAATGAAAAACTGTTTTTT. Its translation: CASSSVDRVTNEKLFF. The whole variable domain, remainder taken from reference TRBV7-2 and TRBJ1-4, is GAGVSQSPSNKVTEKGKDVELRCDPISGHTALYWYRQSLGQGLEFLIYFQGNSAPDKSGLPSDRFSAERTGGSVSTLTIQRTQQEDSAVYLCASSSVDRVTNEKLFFGSGTQLSVL.

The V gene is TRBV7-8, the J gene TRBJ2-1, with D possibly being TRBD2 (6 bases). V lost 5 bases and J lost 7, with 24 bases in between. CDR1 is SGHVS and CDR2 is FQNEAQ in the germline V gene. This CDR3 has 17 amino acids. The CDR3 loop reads CASSRVEAAGLGNEQFF. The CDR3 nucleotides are TGTGCCAGCAGCCGAGTTGAGGCAGCGGGCCTCGGGAATGAGCAGTTCTTC.

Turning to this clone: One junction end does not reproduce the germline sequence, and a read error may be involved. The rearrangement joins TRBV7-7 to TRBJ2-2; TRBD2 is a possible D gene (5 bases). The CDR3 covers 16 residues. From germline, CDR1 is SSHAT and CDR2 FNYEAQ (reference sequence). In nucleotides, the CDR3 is TGTGCTAGCAGCTTGGAGGCAGCTTCGAACACCGGGGAGCTGTTTTTT. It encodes CASSLEAASNTGELFF.

In DNA form, the CDR3 reads TGTGCCAGCTCACGATTAGCCGGGACTGCTAGTTCGCTCCTGGAGACCCAGTACTTC. Protein product: CASSRLAGTASSLLETQYF. This chain joins TRBV18 and TRBJ2-5, with D tentatively TRBD2 (6 bases). The germline gives CDR1 KGHSH, CDR2 LQKENI. The CDR3 has 19 residues. With 4 bases removed from V and 5 bases from J, the gap between germline ends came to 29 bases.

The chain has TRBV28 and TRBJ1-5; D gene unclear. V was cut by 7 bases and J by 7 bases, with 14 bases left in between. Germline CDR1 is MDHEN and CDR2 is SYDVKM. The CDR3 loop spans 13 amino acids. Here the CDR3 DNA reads TGTGCCAGCACCCTGGTGGTAAGCCAGCCCCAGCATTTT. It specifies CASTLVVSQPQHF.

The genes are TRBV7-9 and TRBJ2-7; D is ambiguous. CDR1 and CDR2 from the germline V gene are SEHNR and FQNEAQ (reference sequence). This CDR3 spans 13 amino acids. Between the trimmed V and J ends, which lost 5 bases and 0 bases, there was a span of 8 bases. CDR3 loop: CASSPPVSYEQYF. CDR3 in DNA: TGTGCCAGCAGCCCCCCGGTCTCCTACGAGCAGTACTTC.

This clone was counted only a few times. The CDR3 DNA follows: TGTGCCAGCAGCCAGGGACTCCGCGAGCAGTACTTC. This encodes CASSQGLREQYF. The chain recombines TRBV13 with TRBJ2-7; TRBD2 is a possible D gene (6 bases). CDR3 length equals 12 residues. The germline V gene encodes CDR1 PRHDT and CDR2 FYEKMQ (reference sequence). The V end was cut by 5 bases, the J end by 6 bases, with 11 bases between.

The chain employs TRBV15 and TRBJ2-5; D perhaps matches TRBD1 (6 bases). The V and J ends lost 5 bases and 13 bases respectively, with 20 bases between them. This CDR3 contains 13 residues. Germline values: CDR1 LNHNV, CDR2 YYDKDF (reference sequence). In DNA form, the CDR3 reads TGTGCCACCAGCCGTCTTCTTCGGGACATCTCGTACTTC. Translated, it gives CATSRLLRDISYF.

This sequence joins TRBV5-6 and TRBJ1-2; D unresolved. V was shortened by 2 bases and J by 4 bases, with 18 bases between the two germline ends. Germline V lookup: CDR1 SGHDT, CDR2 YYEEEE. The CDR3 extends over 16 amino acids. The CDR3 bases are TGTGCCAGCAGCTTACGCTCCCCCGCGGGAGTCTATGGCTACACCTTC. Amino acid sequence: CASSLRSPAGVYGYTF.

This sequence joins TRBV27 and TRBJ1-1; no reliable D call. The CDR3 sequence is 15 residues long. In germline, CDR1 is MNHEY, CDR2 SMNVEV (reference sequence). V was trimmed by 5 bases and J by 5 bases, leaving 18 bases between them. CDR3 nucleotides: TGTGCCAGCAGTCCCCTGGGGAGGGAGGGAACTGAAGCTTTCTTT. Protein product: CASSPLGREGTEAFF.